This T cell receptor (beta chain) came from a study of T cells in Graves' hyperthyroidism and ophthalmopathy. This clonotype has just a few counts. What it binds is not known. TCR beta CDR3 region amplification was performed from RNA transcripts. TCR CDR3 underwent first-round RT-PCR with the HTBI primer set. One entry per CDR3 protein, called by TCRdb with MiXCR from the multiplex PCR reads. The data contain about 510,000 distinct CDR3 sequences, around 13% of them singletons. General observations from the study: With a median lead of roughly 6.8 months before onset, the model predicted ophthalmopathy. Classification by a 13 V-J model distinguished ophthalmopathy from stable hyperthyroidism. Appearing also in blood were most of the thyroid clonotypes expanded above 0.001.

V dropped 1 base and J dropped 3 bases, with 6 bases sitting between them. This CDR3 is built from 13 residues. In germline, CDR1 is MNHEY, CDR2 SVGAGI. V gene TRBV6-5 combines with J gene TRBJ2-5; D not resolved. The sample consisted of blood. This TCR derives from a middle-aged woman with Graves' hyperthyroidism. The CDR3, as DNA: TGTGCCAGCAGTTACTACAAGAAAGAGACCCAGTACTTC. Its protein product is CASSYYKKETQYF.